The next 7 T cell receptor beta chains were all read from a single sample in a study of tumor-infiltrating lymphocytes in glioblastoma multiforme. TCR beta libraries were built from RNA through three nested multiplex PCR rounds using modified ARM-PCR. One entry per CDR3 protein results from TCRdb running MiXCR on the multiplex PCR reads. The data show 15,000 to 20,000 distinct CDR3 sequences, with 65% to 80% seen just once and about 17% held by the top ten. Specimen: peripheral blood. The receptor set was obtained from a male donor with glioblastoma.

Regarding this clonotype: This likely comes from a read error, as the CDR3 has no conserved phenylalanine or tryptophan at its end. This CDR3 is CSLETGAQETQYI. CDR3 DNA sequence: TGCAGCCTAGAGACAGGGGCCCAAGAGACCCAGTACATC. The chain joins TRBV29-1 to TRBJ2-5; 8 bases agree with TRBD1. Germline trimming cut 8 bases from V and 1 base from J; bases unmatched to any gene: 6. Germline loops: CDR1 SQVTM, CDR2 ANQGSEA. CDR3 length equals 13 residues.

About this clonotype itself: One base away lies a much larger clone, so this may be a sequencing read error. This chain links TRBV12-3 or TRBV12-4 with TRBJ1-2, with 8 bases aligning to TRBD1. The CDR3 extends over 12 amino acids. The ends lost 5 bases at V and 7 bases at J; junction bases unmatched: 3. The CDR3 DNA is TGTGCCAGCAGTCCGGGACAGGTTGGCTACACCTTC. Translated, it gives CASSPGQVGYTF.

Worth noting for this clonotype: This clone may be a read error of a much larger clone one base away. The gene calls are TRBV5-1 and TRBJ2-3; D remains ambiguous. The V gene's germline CDR1 is SGHRS and CDR2 YFSETQ. The CDR3 is made up of 15 amino acids. The CDR3 sequence: CVSAPMNGLTDTQYF. The DNA of the CDR3 is TGCGTCAGCGCTCCGATGAATGGGCTCACAGATACGCAGTATTTT.

V gene TRBV6-5 combines with J gene TRBJ2-7, with D maybe TRBD2 (6 bases). The CDR3 contains 13 residues. Germline CDR1 is MNHEY and CDR2 is SVGAGI. V lost 4 bases and J lost 12, with 19 bases in between. This chain's CDR3 is CASSCGVRYKRYF. The CDR3 coding sequence is TGTGCCAGCAGTTGCGGGGTCCGCTACAAGCGGTACTTC.

This chain links TRBV7-9 with TRBJ2-3; D uncertain. Per the germline V gene, CDR1 is SEHNR and CDR2 is FQNEAQ (reference sequence). The CDR3 loop spans 16 amino acids. Trimming cost V 5 bases and J 0 bases, with 15 bases left between them. The CDR3: CASSTGVGASTDTQYF. The CDR3 DNA reads TGTGCCAGCAGCACTGGGGTGGGTGCTAGCACAGATACGCAGTATTTT.

The CDR3 sequence: CASSLGQGAVQYF. The CDR3 DNA sequence: TGTGCCAGCAGCTTAGGACAGGGGGCGGTGCAGTACTTC. The chain has TRBV11-3 and TRBJ2-7; 10 nucleotides agree with TRBD1. The CDR3 length is 13 residues. Germline V lookup: CDR1 SGHNT, CDR2 YENEEA. J was trimmed by 9 bases and V by 1 base; bases with no gene match: 3.

The chain uses TRBV11-2 and TRBJ2-7; TRBD2 might be the D (7 bases). There are 13 residues in the CDR3. Per the germline V gene, CDR1 is SGHAT and CDR2 is FQNNGV. V was cut by 7 bases and J by 6 bases, with 16 bases left in between. The CDR3 spells CASMKIRGAEQYF. The CDR3 DNA is TGTGCCAGCATGAAAATTCGGGGGGCCGAGCAGTACTTC.